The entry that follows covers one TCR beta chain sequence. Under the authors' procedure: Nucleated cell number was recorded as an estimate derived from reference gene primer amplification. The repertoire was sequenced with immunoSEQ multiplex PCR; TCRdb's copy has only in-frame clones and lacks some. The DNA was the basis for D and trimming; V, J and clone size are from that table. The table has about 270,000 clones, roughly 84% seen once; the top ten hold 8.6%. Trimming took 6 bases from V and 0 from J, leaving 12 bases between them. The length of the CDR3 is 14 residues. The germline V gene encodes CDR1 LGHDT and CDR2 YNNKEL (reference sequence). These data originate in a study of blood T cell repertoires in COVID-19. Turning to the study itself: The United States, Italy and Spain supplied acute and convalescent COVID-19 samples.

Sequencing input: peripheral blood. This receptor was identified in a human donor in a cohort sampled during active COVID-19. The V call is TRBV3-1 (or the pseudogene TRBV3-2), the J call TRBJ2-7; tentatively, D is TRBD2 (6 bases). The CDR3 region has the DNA TGTGCCAGCAGGCGAAGGGACTCCTCCTACGAGCAGTACTTC. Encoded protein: CASRRRDSSYEQYF.